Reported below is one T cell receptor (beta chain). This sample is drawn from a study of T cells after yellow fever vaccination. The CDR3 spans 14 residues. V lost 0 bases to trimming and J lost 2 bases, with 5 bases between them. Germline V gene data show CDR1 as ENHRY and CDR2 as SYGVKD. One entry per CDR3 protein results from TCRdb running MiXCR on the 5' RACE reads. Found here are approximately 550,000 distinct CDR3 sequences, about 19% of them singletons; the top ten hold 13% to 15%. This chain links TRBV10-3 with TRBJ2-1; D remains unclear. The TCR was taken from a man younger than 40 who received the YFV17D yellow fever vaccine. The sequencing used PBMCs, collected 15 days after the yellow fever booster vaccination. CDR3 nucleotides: TGTGCCATCAGTGAGTCGTCTACCTACAATGAGCAGTTCTTC. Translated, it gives CAISESSTYNEQFF.